A single sample gave rise to the 30 T cell receptor beta chains below, sequenced in a study of patients and donors after allogeneic stem cell transplantation. MiXCR, applied by TCRdb to the RT-PCR reads, yields one record per CDR3 protein. The repertoire includes fewer than 30,000 distinct CDR3 sequences, roughly 7.3% of them detected once, and around 50% sits in the top ten. What was sequenced was blood, either unsorted or a sorted T cell fraction (not recorded which). These receptors originate from a human donor who was either an allogeneic HSCT recipient or a stem cell or donor lymphocyte infusion donor (not recorded which). It is not recorded whose cells these are; they may come from a transplant donor.

This clonotype was seen many times. V and J are TRBV9 and TRBJ2-3; 7 bases line up with TRBD2. V was pared by 3 bases and J by 1 base, with 11 bases of the junction left unmatched. Germline values: CDR1 SGDLS, CDR2 YYNGEE. The CDR3 extends over 17 amino acids. The CDR3, as DNA: TGTGCCAGCAGCGCATCCAGCCCTAGCGGACGCACAGATACGCAGTATTTT. Its translation is CASSASSPSGRTDTQYF.

This chain uses TRBV28 with TRBJ1-1; D may be TRBD1 (5 bases). The ends were cut back, 8 bases at V and 8 bases at J, with 15 bases in the middle. The CDR3 runs 12 residues. Germline-derived CDR1 and CDR2 are MDHEN and SYDVKM. The CDR3 region has the DNA TGTGCCAGCGCCCCGGGACGTTCCGAAGCTTTCTTT. Translation: CASAPGRSEAFF. The full variable domain, with the rest looked up from reference TRBV28 and TRBJ1-1, is DVKVTQSSRYLVKRTGEKVFLECVQDMDHENMFWYRQDPGLGLRLIYFSYDVKMKEKGDIPEGYSVSREKKERFSLILESASTNQTSMYLCASAPGRSEAFFGQGTRLTVV.

This clonotype appeared many times. The genes are TRBV10-3 and TRBJ1-1; weak D call: TRBD1 (6 bases). This CDR3 contains 13 residues. Germline-derived CDR1 and CDR2 are ENHRY and SYGVKD. V dropped 4 bases and J dropped 2 bases, with 8 bases sitting between them. CDR3 DNA: TGTGCCATCAGTGCACAGGGTAACACTGAAGCTTTCTTT. It yields the protein CAISAQGNTEAFF.

This clonotype was counted many times. The chain couples TRBV29-1 to TRBJ2-7; D might be TRBD1 or TRBD2, each matching 6 bases. Germline assignment: CDR1 SQVTM and CDR2 ANQGSEA. Trimming took 4 bases from V and 7 from J, leaving 17 bases between them. The CDR3 runs 13 residues. The CDR3 region is CSVAGTLGTEQYF. The DNA for the CDR3 is TGCAGCGTTGCCGGGACACTAGGGACTGAGCAGTACTTC.

In this sample, this clonotype is medium-sized. The V call is TRBV20-1, the J call TRBJ2-3, with 9 positions matching TRBD1. V was pared by 3 bases and J by 4 bases, with 5 bases of the junction left unmatched. The germline CDR1 and CDR2 sequences are DFQATT and SNEGSKA (reference sequence). This CDR3 contains 14 residues. DNA of the CDR3: TGCAGTGCTAGCCGGGACAGGGACGCAGATACGCAGTATTTT. It specifies CSASRDRDADTQYF.

This clonotype was counted only a few times. The chain uses TRBV7-8 and TRBJ1-1, with a possible D match to TRBD1 (5 bases). Deletions cut 1 base from V and 8 bases from J, with 8 bases between. Germline lookup yields CDR1 SGHVS and CDR2 FQNEAQ. The CDR3 has 12 residues. This CDR3 is CASSLGQWEAFF. Written as DNA, the CDR3 is TGTGCCAGCAGCTTAGGACAGTGGGAAGCTTTCTTT.

At least ten counts were recorded for this clonotype. This chain uses TRBV5-5 with TRBJ2-1, with a weak D call TRBD2 (7 bases). Germline CDR1 reads SGHKS; CDR2 reads YYEKEE (reference sequence). The CDR3 sequence is 15 residues long. V was pared by 6 bases and J by 9 bases, with 22 bases between. The CDR3: CASIFAGGRGGEQFF. CDR3 in DNA: TGTGCCAGCATCTTCGCCGGGGGGCGAGGTGGTGAGCAGTTCTTC.

In its sample, this clonotype ranks as medium-sized. The rearrangement links TRBV7-9 to TRBJ2-1; 7 nucleotides align to TRBD1. V shed 8 bases, J shed 4 bases, and the junction held 2 bases outside the gene matches. CDR1 and CDR2 (germline): SEHNR, FQNEAQ (reference sequence). CDR3 length: 12 residues. CDR3 in DNA: TGTGCCAGCCGGGACAGATACAATGAGCAGTTCTTC. This sequence encodes CASRDRYNEQFF.

The sample holds a few counts of this clonotype. This chain links TRBV10-1 with TRBJ2-5, with D possibly matching TRBD2 (5 bases). CDR1 WNHNN and CDR2 SYGVQD come from the germline V gene (reference sequence). CDR3 length: 13 residues. V lost 4 bases and J lost 2, with 8 bases in between. CDR3 region: CASSARLQETQYF. CDR3 DNA: TGCGCCAGCAGTGCTAGACTACAAGAGACCCAGTACTTC.

This clonotype was seen at least ten times. The chain uses TRBV19 and TRBJ2-3; 7 bases map to TRBD1. The CDR3 is 15 residues long. Trimming at V came to 5 bases and at J to 0 bases, leaving 5 bases not matched to a gene. Germline V CDR1 and CDR2: LNHDA, SQIVND (reference sequence). Written as DNA, the CDR3 is TGTGCCAGTAGTGGACAGGCCAGTAGCACAGATACGCAGTATTTT. Translation: CASSGQASSTDTQYF.

The V and J genes are TRBV28 and TRBJ2-5; a weak D match, TRBD2 (6 bases). There are 14 residues in the CDR3. Trimming left V 2 bases short and J 4 bases short, with 11 bases between. Germline V lookup: CDR1 MDHEN, CDR2 SYDVKM. CDR3 region: CASSLLWRGETQYF. As DNA, the CDR3 is TGTGCCAGCAGTTTACTTTGGCGGGGAGAGACCCAGTACTTC.

This clonotype was recorded at least ten times. The chain carries TRBV12-3 or TRBV12-4 and TRBJ1-5; 8 nucleotides agree with TRBD1. The CDR3 totals 14 residues. J lost 7 bases, V lost 5 bases, and 7 bases had no gene match. This chain's CDR3 is CASSLGQGRQPQHF. CDR3 nucleotides: TGTGCCAGCAGTCTCGGACAGGGCCGGCAGCCCCAGCATTTT.

This clonotype was observed a handful of times. The chain links TRBV12-3 or TRBV12-4 to TRBJ1-2; 9 bases are shared with TRBD1. Trimming took 3 bases from V and 8 from J; bases not matched to a gene: 4. The CDR3 is 13 residues long. The CDR3 loop reads CASSLNRGQGYTF. The CDR3 nucleotides read TGTGCCAGCAGTTTGAACAGGGGGCAGGGCTACACCTTC.

This clonotype was observed a handful of times. The chain employs TRBV19 and TRBJ2-5, with D possibly matching TRBD2 (5 bases). This CDR3 is 13 amino acids long. The germline gives CDR1 LNHDA, CDR2 SQIVND (reference sequence). V was pared by 5 bases and J by 4 bases, with 11 bases between. Written as DNA, the CDR3 is TGTGCCAGTAGTGATTGGGAGATAGAGACCCAGTACTTC. Translating gives CASSDWEIETQYF. The complete variable domain, with remaining parts taken from reference TRBV19 and TRBJ2-5, reads DGGITQSPKYLFRKEGQNVTLSCEQNLNHDAMYWYRQDPGQGLRLIYYSQIVNDFQKGDIAEGYSVSREKKESFPLTVTSAQKNPTAFYLCASSDWEIETQYFGPGTRLLVL.

V is TRBV7-3 and J is TRBJ2-2; D unresolved. V was shortened by 1 base and J by 7 bases, with 4 bases between the two germline ends. The CDR3 loop spans 12 amino acids. Germline lookup yields CDR1 SGHTA and CDR2 FQGTGA. As DNA, the CDR3 is TGTGCCAGCAGCTTAATCGGCGGGGAGCTGTTTTTT. This translates into CASSLIGGELFF.

This clonotype was detected ten times or more. The genes are TRBV19 and TRBJ1-2; 9 bases fit TRBD1. Trimming took 9 bases from V and 5 from J; bases not matched to a gene: 7. CDR3 size: 13 residues. The germline V gene encodes CDR1 LNHDA and CDR2 SQIVND (reference sequence). This CDR3 is CASQGQGAYGYTF. In DNA, the CDR3 is TGTGCCAGCCAGGGACAGGGCGCTTATGGCTACACCTTC.

This clonotype appeared a few times. V usage is TRBV6-5 and J usage is TRBJ1-1, with 9 bases fitting TRBD1. With V trimmed by 2 bases and J by 5 bases, 3 bases remained unmatched. Germline V gene data show CDR1 as MNHEY and CDR2 as SVGAGI. The CDR3 sequence is 14 residues long. This CDR3 reads CASSYPDRGTEAFF. Written as DNA, the CDR3 is TGTGCCAGCAGTTACCCCGACAGGGGGACTGAAGCTTTCTTT.

The rearrangement links TRBV24-1 to TRBJ2-3; 11 nucleotides align to TRBD2. CDR1 and CDR2 (germline): KGHDR, SFDVKD. The CDR3 runs 16 residues. After removal of 4 bases from V and 5 bases from J, the junction contained 7 bases not matched to a gene. CDR3 DNA sequence: TGTGCCACCAGTGACTTACTAGCGGGAGTTGGAGATACGCAGTATTTT. Its translation is CATSDLLAGVGDTQYF.

This clonotype is deemed medium-sized. This chain uses TRBV5-1 with TRBJ2-5; D unclear. Germline V gives CDR1 SGHRS, CDR2 YFSETQ. The CDR3 runs to 13 residues. V lost 1 base to trimming and J lost 5 bases, with 9 bases between them. CDR3 residues: CASSLNGPETQYF. CDR3 nucleotides: TGCGCCAGCAGCTTGAACGGCCCGGAGACCCAGTACTTC.

The CDR3 DNA reads TGTGCCAGCAGGACGTCGGGACACTCCTACGAGCAGTACTTC. Encoded protein: CASRTSGHSYEQYF. The V and J genes are TRBV7-9 and TRBJ2-7; weak D call: TRBD1 (6 bases). V lost 6 bases to trimming and J lost 0 bases, with 12 bases between them. Germline V gene lookup returns CDR1 SEHNR and CDR2 FQNEAQ (reference sequence). The CDR3 has 14 residues.

In this sample, this clonotype turned up many times. The rearrangement links TRBV7-9 to TRBJ1-1; the match to TRBD1 covers 9 bases. Losses at the gene ends were 5 bases for V and 3 bases for J; bases not matched to a gene: 7. The CDR3 sequence is 15 residues long. Germline CDR1 and CDR2: SEHNR and FQNEAQ (reference sequence). CDR3 bases: TGTGCCAGCAGCCCCACGGGACAGGGACACACTGAAGCTTTCTTT. Its translation is CASSPTGQGHTEAFF.

The table lists this clonotype with many counts. The chain recombines TRBV29-1 with TRBJ2-5; TRBD2 agrees at 7 bases. The V segment lost 0 bases and the J segment 1 base; nucleotides outside the gene matches: 8. The germline gives CDR1 SQVTM, CDR2 ANQGSEA. The CDR3 contains 16 residues. CDR3 residues: CSVEDLAGGFQETQYF. The CDR3 DNA reads as TGCAGCGTTGAAGATTTGGCCGGGGGGTTCCAAGAGACCCAGTACTTC.

This clonotype was found a few times. This chain joins TRBV18 and TRBJ1-4; D ambiguous. The CDR3 has 13 residues. V shed 5 bases and J shed 4 bases, with 8 bases lying between them. The V gene's germline CDR1 is KGHSH and CDR2 LQKENI. The DNA for the CDR3 is TGTGCCAGCTCAACAGACCGTAATGAAAAACTGTTTTTT. Protein: CASSTDRNEKLFF.

This clonotype was recorded many times. This chain links TRBV29-1 with TRBJ2-3; TRBD1 matches 12 bases. CDR1 and CDR2 (germline): SQVTM, ANQGSEA. The CDR3 loop spans 16 amino acids. After removal of 1 base from V and 0 bases from J, the junction contained 2 bases not matched to a gene. CDR3 DNA sequence: TGCAGCGTTGAAGGGGACAGGGGGCTAAGCACAGATACGCAGTATTTT. It specifies CSVEGDRGLSTDTQYF.

There are many counts of this clonotype. The CDR3 loop reads CASTKDTGELFF. For the CDR3, the DNA is TGTGCCAGCACTAAGGACACCGGGGAGCTGTTTTTT. The rearrangement joins TRBV25-1 to TRBJ2-2; D not certain. V lost 7 bases, J lost 3 bases, and 6 bases lay in between. Germline assignment: CDR1 MGHDK and CDR2 SYGVNS. The CDR3 runs to 12 residues.

In this sample, this clonotype turned up many times. The chain links TRBV18 to TRBJ2-1; D is unclear. Trimming removed 0 bases at V and 7 bases at J, with 7 bases between. This CDR3 has 13 residues. Germline CDR1 is KGHSH and CDR2 is LQKENI. Here the CDR3 DNA reads TGTGCCAGCTCACCACCGGGAACGAATGAGCAGTTCTTC. Protein product: CASSPPGTNEQFF.

This clonotype showed up just a few times. The J gene is TRBJ2-7, the V gene TRBV14; the D gene is possibly TRBD2 (7 bases). This CDR3 contains 15 residues. The germline V gene has CDR1 SGHDN and CDR2 FVKESK. V lost 4 bases to trimming and J lost 0 bases, with 13 bases between them. The CDR3 loop is CASSPPGGRSYEQYF. The CDR3 DNA is TGTGCCAGCAGCCCTCCGGGGGGCCGCTCCTACGAGCAGTACTTC.

Ten or more counts support this clonotype. J is TRBJ2-7 and V is TRBV3-1; 7 nucleotides match TRBD1. The DNA end is more similar to TRBJ2-4, so the J call may be wrong. This CDR3 has 13 residues. The germline V gene encodes CDR1 LGHDT and CDR2 YNNKEL (reference sequence). CDR3 sequence: CASSQDDRAIQYF. CDR3 nucleotide sequence: TGTGCCAGCAGCCAAGATGACAGGGCCATTCAGTACTTC.

This clonotype was recorded at least ten times. The chain couples TRBV10-3 to TRBJ2-6; 8 bases map to TRBD1. J lost 4 bases, V lost 8 bases, and 7 bases had no gene match. Germline V gene sequence: CDR1 ENHRY, CDR2 SYGVKD. The length of the CDR3 is 15 residues. CDR3 amino acids: CAISGQVLGANVLTF. The CDR3 coding sequence is TGTGCCATCTCGGGACAGGTGTTAGGGGCCAACGTCCTGACTTTC.

In its sample, this clonotype was seen many times. This chain links TRBV27 with TRBJ2-1, with TRBD2 matching 14 bases. Germline V gene sequence: CDR1 MNHEY, CDR2 SMNVEV (reference sequence). CDR3 size: 15 residues. The J segment lost 14 bases and the V segment lost 4 bases, leaving 10 bases of the junction unmatched. The CDR3 here is CASSSGLAGERLEFF. Written as DNA, the CDR3 is TGTGCCAGCAGTTCGGGACTAGCGGGAGAAAGGTTGGAGTTCTTC.